One and the same sample provided the 8 T cell receptor beta chains below, sequenced in a study of blood T cell repertoires in COVID-19. Sequencing was performed with immunoSEQ multiplex PCR; in TCRdb, only in-frame clones are kept and a portion is missing. Counted here are under 300,000 clones, 90% occurring once; the ten biggest clones make up around 2.3%. The sample consisted of peripheral blood. Receptor source: a woman between 55 and 75 years old with COVID-19, enrolled during active disease.

The V call is TRBV19, the J call TRBJ2-7; 11 positions agree with TRBD2. The CDR3 is made up of 16 amino acids. CDR1 and CDR2 from the germline V gene are LNHDA and SQIVND (reference sequence). After removal of 5 bases from V and 3 bases from J, the junction contained 9 bases not matched to a gene. DNA of the CDR3: TGTGCCAGTAGTGGTTCCGGGACTAGCGGAATCTACGAGCAGTACTTC. It yields the protein CASSGSGTSGIYEQYF.

In DNA form, the CDR3 reads TGTGCCAGCAGCCAGGGGACTTCAAGCTCCTACGAGCAGTACTTC. Translated, it gives CASSQGTSSSYEQYF. This chain connects TRBV14 to TRBJ2-7; maybe TRBD2 (6 bases). This CDR3 region has 15 residues. Trimming removed 3 bases from V and 0 bases from J, with 12 bases in between. Germline assignment: CDR1 SGHDN and CDR2 FVKESK.

The rearrangement joins TRBV9 to TRBJ1-2; 8 nucleotides line up with TRBD1. The CDR3 is 15 residues long. V lost 3 bases to trimming and J lost 1 base; unmatched junction nucleotides: 5. Germline V gives CDR1 SGDLS, CDR2 YYNGEE. The CDR3 loop is CASSGTGIGNYGYTF. The CDR3 DNA reads TGTGCCAGCAGCGGGACAGGGATCGGTAACTATGGCTACACCTTC.

This clone was recorded only once. V is TRBV5-1 and J is TRBJ2-5; maybe TRBD1 (6 bases). Between the trimmed V and J ends, which lost 0 bases and 5 bases, there was a span of 17 bases. The CDR3 covers 16 residues. Germline lookup yields CDR1 SGHRS and CDR2 YFSETQ. The CDR3 here is CASSLGGTTFGETQYF. DNA of the CDR3: TGCGCCAGCAGCTTGGGAGGGACAACCTTCGGGGAGACCCAGTACTTC.

The V call is TRBV4-3, the J call TRBJ2-1; 10 bases align to TRBD2. Germline-derived CDR1 and CDR2 are LGHNA and YSLEER. The CDR3 extends over 19 amino acids. J gave up 7 bases and V 0 bases, and 15 bases lay outside the gene matches. Here the CDR3 reads CASSQDLSGGAGFLNEQFF. The CDR3 bases are TGCGCCAGCAGCCAAGATTTGAGCGGGGGGGCCGGATTCCTGAATGAGCAGTTCTTC.

This sequence joins TRBV6-4 and TRBJ2-5; D might be TRBD2 (6 bases). The CDR3 extends over 13 amino acids. Germline V gene sequence: CDR1 MRHNA, CDR2 SNTAGT. Trimming cost V 4 bases and J 5 bases, with 11 bases left between them. The CDR3 here is CASSVEGGETQYF. The CDR3 DNA reads TGTGCCAGCAGTGTCGAGGGAGGTGAGACCCAGTACTTC.

The chain recombines TRBV19 with TRBJ2-7, with TRBD2 identical over 8 bases. Per germline, CDR1 LNHDA and CDR2 SQIVND (reference sequence). The J segment lost 4 bases and the V segment lost 5 bases, leaving 16 bases of the junction unmatched. This CDR3 contains 17 residues. The CDR3 region is CASSPTGGVTGFYEQYF. DNA for the CDR3: TGTGCCAGTAGTCCCACCGGGGGGGTCACTGGGTTTTACGAGCAGTACTTC.

This clone was seen only a few times. V usage is TRBV6-5 and J usage is TRBJ1-3, with D perhaps matching TRBD1 (6 bases). The CDR3 spans 15 residues. Trimming removed 5 bases from V and 1 base from J, with 12 bases in between. Looked up from germline, CDR1 is MNHEY and CDR2 is SVGAGI. CDR3 coding DNA: TGTGCCAGCAGTCCCCAGACAGGATCTGGAAACACCATATATTTT. Its protein product is CASSPQTGSGNTIYF.